This T cell receptor beta chain was captured by sequencing in a study of OX40 agonist ivuxolimab in advanced cancers. Study-level information: Ivuxolimab, an antibody that agonizes OX40 (CD134), was administered to the patients. Recorded diagnoses for dose-escalation patients were hepatocellular carcinoma, melanoma, renal cell or head and neck cancer. Prior therapy, whether anti-PD-1, anti-PD-L1 or anti-CTLA-4, was allowed, and roughly 41% had some.

This clone was recorded a few times. Its specificity is unknown. The ends were cut back, 3 bases at V and 7 bases at J, with 10 bases in the middle. From germline, CDR1 is MNHEY and CDR2 SMNVEV (reference sequence). This CDR3 spans 13 amino acids. The assay was immunoSEQ multiplex PCR, and TCRdb's table has in-frame clones only and misses some. This repertoire shows more than 50,000 clones, 65% to 90% found once; its top ten account for 0.85% to 0.95%. Study findings and constraints: CD8+ T cells averaged more expanded clones than CD4+.

The TCR comes from an adult with an advanced solid tumor such as melanoma, head and neck, liver or kidney cancer. The sample was CD4+ or CD8+ T cells sorted from blood, taken in a trial of the OX40 agonist ivuxolimab. V gene TRBV27 combines with J gene TRBJ1-5; D not certain. In DNA, the CDR3 is TGTGCCAGCAGTTTTGAAGGTCAACAGCCCCAGCATTTT. It yields the protein CASSFEGQQPQHF.